This T cell receptor (beta chain) was obtained from a study of cytomegalovirus exposure and HLA in healthy donors. Broader study findings: Specificity of a few CMV-associated chains for CMV antigens was verified in vitro. Immune exposure was documented only through CMV serostatus. Overall, under 200 TCR beta chains were annotated as cytomegalovirus-associated.

Germline values: CDR1 MDHEN, CDR2 SYDVKM. This CDR3 has 13 amino acids. V shed 6 bases, J shed 5 bases, and the junction held 4 bases outside the gene matches. The PCR used 60 Vbeta and 13 Jbeta primers. Produced via immunoSEQ multiplex PCR; TCRdb's table is partial and in-frame only. This table holds fewer than 150,000 clones, 77% found once. Notes on this clone: What it binds is not known.

The sequence was collected from a human donor in good health. J is TRBJ1-2 and V is TRBV28; TRBD1 matches 9 bases. Material: PBMCs. The CDR3 DNA sequence: TGTGCCAGCAGGACAGGGGGTTTTTATGGCTACACCTTC. Translating gives CASRTGGFYGYTF.